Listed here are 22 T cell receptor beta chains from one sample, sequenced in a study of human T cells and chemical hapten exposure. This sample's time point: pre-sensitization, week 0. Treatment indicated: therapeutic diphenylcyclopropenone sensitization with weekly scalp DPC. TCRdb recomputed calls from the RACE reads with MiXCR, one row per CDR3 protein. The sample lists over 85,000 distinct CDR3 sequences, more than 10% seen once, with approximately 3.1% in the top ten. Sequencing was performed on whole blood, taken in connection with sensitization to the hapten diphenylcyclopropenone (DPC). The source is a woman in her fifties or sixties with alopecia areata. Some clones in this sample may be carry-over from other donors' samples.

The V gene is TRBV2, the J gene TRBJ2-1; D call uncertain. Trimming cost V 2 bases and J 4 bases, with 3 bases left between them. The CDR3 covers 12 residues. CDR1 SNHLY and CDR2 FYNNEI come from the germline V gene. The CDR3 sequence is CASSEQYNEQFF. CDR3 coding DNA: TGTGCCAGCAGTGAACAGTACAATGAGCAGTTCTTC.

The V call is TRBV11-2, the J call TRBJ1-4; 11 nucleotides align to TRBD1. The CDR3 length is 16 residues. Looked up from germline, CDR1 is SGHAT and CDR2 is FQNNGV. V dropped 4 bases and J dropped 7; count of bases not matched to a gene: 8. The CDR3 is CASSSQGTGGSEKLFF. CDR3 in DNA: TGTGCCAGCAGCTCCCAGGGGACAGGGGGGTCTGAAAAACTGTTTTTT.

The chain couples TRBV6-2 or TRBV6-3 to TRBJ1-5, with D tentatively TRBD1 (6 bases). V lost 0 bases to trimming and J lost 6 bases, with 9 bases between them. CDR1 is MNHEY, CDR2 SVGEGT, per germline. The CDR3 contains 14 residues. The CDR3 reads CASSYSRGIQPQHF. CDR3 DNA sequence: TGTGCCAGCAGTTACTCGAGGGGGATTCAGCCCCAGCATTTT.

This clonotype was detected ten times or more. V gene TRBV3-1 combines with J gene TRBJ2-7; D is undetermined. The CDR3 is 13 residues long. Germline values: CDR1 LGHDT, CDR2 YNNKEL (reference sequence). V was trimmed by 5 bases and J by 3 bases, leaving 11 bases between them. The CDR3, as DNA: TGTGCCAGCAGCTCGTTAGACGGCTACGAGCAGTACTTC. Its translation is CASSSLDGYEQYF.

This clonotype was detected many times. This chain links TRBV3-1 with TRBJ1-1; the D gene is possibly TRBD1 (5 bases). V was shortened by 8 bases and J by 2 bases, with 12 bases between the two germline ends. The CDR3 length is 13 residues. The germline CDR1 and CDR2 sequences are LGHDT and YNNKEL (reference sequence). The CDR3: CASRNGGNTEAFF. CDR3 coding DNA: TGTGCCAGCCGAAACGGGGGAAACACTGAAGCTTTCTTT.

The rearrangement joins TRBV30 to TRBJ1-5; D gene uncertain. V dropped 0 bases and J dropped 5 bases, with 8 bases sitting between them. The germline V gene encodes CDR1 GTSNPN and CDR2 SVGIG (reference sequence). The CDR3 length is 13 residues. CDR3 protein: CAWSVRSDQPQHF. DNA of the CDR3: TGTGCCTGGAGTGTACGGTCGGATCAGCCCCAGCATTTT.

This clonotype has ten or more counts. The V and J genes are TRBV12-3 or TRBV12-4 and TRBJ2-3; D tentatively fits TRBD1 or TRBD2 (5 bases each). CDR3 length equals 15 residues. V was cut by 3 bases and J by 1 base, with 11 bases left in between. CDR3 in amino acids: CASSFREWGTDTQYF. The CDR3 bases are TGTGCCAGCAGTTTCAGGGAGTGGGGCACAGATACGCAGTATTTT.

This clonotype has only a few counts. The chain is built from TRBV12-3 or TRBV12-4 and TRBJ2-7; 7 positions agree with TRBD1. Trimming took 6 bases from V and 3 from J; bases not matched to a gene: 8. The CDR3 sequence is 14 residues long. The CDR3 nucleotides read TGTGCCAGCAGCCAGGGGACAGAATTCTACGAGCAGTACTTC. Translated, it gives CASSQGTEFYEQYF.

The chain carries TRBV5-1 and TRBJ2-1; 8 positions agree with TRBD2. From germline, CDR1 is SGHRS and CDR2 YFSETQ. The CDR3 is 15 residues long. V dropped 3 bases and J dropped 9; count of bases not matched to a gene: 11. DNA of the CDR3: TGCGCCAGCAGCTGGGCGGGGGGCCTTGGTGCTGAGCAGTTCTTC. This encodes CASSWAGGLGAEQFF.

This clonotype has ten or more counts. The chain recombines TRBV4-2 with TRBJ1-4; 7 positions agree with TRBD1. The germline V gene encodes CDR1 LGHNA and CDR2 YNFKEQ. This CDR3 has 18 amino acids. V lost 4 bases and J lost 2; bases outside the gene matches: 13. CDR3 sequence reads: CASSPKTGPPGTNEKLFF. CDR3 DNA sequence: TGTGCCAGCAGCCCGAAGACAGGGCCTCCGGGGACTAATGAAAAACTGTTTTTT.

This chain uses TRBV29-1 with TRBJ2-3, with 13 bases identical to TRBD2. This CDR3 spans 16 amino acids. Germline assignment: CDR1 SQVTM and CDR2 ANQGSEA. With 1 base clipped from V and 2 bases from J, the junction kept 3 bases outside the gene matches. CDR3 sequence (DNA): TGCAGCGTTGAAGTTGGGACTAGCGGGGACACAGATACGCAGTATTTT. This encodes CSVEVGTSGDTDTQYF.

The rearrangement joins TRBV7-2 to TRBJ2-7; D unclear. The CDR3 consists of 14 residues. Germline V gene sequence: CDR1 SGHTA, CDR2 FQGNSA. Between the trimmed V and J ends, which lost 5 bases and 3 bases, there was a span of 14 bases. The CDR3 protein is CASSPATPIYEQYF. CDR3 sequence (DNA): TGTGCCAGCAGCCCAGCGACTCCAATCTACGAGCAGTACTTC.

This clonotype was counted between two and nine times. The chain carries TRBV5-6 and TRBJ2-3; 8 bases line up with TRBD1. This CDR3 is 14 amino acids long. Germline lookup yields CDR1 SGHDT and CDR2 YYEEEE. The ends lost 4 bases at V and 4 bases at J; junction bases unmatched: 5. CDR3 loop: CASSTTTGADTQYF. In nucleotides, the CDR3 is TGTGCCAGCAGCACCACGACAGGGGCAGATACGCAGTATTTT.

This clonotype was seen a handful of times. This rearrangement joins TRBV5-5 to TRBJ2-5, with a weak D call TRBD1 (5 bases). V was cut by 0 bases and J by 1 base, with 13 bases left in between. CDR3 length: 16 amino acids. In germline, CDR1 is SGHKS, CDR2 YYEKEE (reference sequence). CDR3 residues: CASSLDVTALQETQYF. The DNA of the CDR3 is TGTGCCAGCAGCTTGGATGTGACAGCCCTCCAAGAGACCCAGTACTTC.

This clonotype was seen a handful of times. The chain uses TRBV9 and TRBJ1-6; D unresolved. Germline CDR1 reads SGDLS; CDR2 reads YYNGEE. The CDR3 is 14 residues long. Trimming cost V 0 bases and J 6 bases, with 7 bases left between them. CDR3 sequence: CASSVDMGNSPLHF. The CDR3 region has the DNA TGTGCCAGCAGCGTAGATATGGGTAATTCACCCCTCCACTTT.

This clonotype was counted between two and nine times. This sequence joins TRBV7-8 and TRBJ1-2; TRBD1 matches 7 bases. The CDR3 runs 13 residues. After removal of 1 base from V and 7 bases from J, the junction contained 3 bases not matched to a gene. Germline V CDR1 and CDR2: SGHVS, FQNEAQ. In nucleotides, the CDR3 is TGTGCCAGCAGCTTAGACAGGGGTCGTGGCTACACCTTC. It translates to CASSLDRGRGYTF. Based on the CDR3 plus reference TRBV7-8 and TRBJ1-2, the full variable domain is GAGVSQSPRYKVAKRGQDVALRCDPISGHVSLFWYQQALGQGPEFLTYFQNEAQLDKSGLPSDRFFAERPEGSVSTLKIQRTQQEDSAVYLCASSLDRGRGYTFGSGTRLTVV.

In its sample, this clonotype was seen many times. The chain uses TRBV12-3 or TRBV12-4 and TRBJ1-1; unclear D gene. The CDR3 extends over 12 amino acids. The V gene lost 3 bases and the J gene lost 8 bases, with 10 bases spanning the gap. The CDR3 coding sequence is TGTGCCAGCAGTTTTCGAGGGTCCGAAGCTTTCTTT. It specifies CASSFRGSEAFF.

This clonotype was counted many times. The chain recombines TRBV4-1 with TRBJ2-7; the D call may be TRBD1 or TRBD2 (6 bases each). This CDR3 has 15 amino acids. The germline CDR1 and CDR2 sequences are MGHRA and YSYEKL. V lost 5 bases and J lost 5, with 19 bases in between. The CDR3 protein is CASSLLAGGGNEQYF. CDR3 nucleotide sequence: TGCGCCAGCAGCTTACTCGCCGGGGGCGGAAACGAGCAGTACTTC.

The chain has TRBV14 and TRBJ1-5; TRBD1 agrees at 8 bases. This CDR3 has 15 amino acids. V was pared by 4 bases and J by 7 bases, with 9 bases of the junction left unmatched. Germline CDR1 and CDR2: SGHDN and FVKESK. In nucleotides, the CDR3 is TGTGCCAGCAGCCCAAATGCAGGGGGCGGGCAGCCCCAGCATTTT. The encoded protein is CASSPNAGGGQPQHF. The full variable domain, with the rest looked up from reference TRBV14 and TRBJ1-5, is EAGVTQFPSHSVIEKGQTVTLRCDPISGHDNLYWYRRVMGKEIKFLLHFVKESKQDESGMPNNRFLAERTGGTYSTLKVQPAELEDSGVYFCASSPNAGGGQPQHFGDGTRLSIL.

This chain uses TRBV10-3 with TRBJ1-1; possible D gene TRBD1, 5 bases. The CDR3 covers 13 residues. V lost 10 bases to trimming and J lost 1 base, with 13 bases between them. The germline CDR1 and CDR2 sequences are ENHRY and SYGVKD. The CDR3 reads CATRGMANTEAFF. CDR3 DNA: TGTGCCACCCGGGGGATGGCGAACACTGAAGCTTTCTTT.

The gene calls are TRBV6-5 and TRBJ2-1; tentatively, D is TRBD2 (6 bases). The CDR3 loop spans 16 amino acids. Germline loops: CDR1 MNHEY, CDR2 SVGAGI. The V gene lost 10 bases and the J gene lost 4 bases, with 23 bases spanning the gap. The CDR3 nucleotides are TGTGCCACCACCCGGAAGGGCGGGGTCCTTTACAATGAGCAGTTCTTC. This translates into CATTRKGGVLYNEQFF.

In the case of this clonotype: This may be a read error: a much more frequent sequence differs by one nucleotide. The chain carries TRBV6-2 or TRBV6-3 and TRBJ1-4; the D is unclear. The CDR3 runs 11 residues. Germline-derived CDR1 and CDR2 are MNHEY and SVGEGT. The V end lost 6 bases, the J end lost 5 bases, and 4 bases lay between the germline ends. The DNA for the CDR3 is TGTGCCAGCAGGATGAATGAAAAACTGTTTTTT. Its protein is CASRMNEKLFF.